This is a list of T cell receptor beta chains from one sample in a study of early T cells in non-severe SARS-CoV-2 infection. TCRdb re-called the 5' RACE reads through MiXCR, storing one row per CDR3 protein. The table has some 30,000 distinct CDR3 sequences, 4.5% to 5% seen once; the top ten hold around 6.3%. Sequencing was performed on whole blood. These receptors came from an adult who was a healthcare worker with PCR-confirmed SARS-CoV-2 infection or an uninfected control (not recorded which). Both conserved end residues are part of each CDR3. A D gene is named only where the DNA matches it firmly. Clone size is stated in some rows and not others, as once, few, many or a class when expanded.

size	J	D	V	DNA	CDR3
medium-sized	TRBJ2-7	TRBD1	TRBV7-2	TGTGCCAGCAGCCGAAGGGACAGGGGGGGCGAGCAGTACTTC	CASSRRDRGGEQYF
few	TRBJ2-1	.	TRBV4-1	TGCGCCACCGCCGGATCGTTTGGGGAGCAGTTCTTC	CATAGSFGEQFF
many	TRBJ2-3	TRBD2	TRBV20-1	TGCAGTGTTTTTCCTAGCGGGAGGGATACGCAGTATTTT	CSVFPSGRDTQYF
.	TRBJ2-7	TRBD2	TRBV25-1	TGTGCCAGCAGCGGAAGGACTAGCGGTACCTACGAGCAGTACTTC	CASSGRTSGTYEQYF
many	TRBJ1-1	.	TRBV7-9	TGTGCCAGCAGGGGCCAGCTGAACACTGAAGCTTTCTTT	CASRGQLNTEAFF
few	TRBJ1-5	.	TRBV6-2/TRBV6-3	TGTGCCAGCGTTTCGACAGAGTTTCATCAGCCCCAGCATTTT	CASVSTEFHQPQHF
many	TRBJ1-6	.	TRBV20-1	TGCAGTGCTAGAGATGGACGGGTGCCTGCGGATTCACCCCTCCACTTT	CSARDGRVPADSPLHF
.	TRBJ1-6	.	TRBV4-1	TGCGCCAGCAGCCAAGGGGTTTGGCCCCTCCACTTT	CASSQGVWPLHF
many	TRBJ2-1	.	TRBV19	TGTGCCAGTAGTATTAACTCCTACAATGAGCAGTTCTTC	CASSINSYNEQFF
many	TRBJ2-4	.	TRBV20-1	TGCAGTGCCCAAACAGGGATAGCCAAAAACATTCAGTACTTC	CSAQTGIAKNIQYF
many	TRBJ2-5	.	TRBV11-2	TGTGCCAGCAGCCCACCGGGCCCACGATTTTGGACCCAGTACTTC	CASSPPGPRFWTQYF
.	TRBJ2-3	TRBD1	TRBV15	TGTGCCACCAGCAGAGATCAGGGGGCGGTAGATACGCAGTATTTT	CATSRDQGAVDTQYF
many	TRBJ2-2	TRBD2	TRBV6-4	TGTGCCAGCAGCGTTGAAGCGGGAACCGGGGAGCTGTTTTTT	CASSVEAGTGELFF
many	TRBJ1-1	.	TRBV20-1	TGCAGTGCTAACCGACCGGGGACTCAAGGGGCTTTCTTT	CSANRPGTQGAFF
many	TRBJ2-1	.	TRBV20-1	TGCAGTGCTAGGTGGACCCGGGAGAACAATGAGCAGTTCTTC	CSARWTRENNEQFF
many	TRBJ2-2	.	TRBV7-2	TGTGCCAGCAGCCTCCCGGCGGCTCCGAGGGGCGGGGAGCTGTTTTTT	CASSLPAAPRGGELFF
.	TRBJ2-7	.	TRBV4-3	TGCGCCAGCAGCCAAGAAGAGGGCCTACCCTACGAGCAGTACTTC	CASSQEEGLPYEQYF
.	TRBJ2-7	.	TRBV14	TGTGCCAGCAGTCGGAACTACGAGCAGTACTTC	CASSRNYEQYF
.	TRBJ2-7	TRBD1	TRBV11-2	TGTGCCAGCAGCTTACCGATTTCCCCGGGACAGGGGGCTCTCTACGAGCAGTACTTC	CASSLPISPGQGALYEQYF
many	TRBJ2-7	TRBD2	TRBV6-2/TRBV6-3	TGTGCCAGCAAGGCGGGGGGGCACCTCTACGAGCAGTACTTC	CASKAGGHLYEQYF
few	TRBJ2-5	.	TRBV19	TGTGCCAGTAGTCCCGCTTACCAAGAGACCCAGTACTTC	CASSPAYQETQYF
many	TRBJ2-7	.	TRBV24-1	TGTGCCACCAGTGATTTCCCGGGGAACTACGAGCAGTACTTC	CATSDFPGNYEQYF
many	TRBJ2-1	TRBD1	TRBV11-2	TGTGCCAGCAGCTCCGGACAGGGATTCTCCAATGAGCAGTTCTTC	CASSSGQGFSNEQFF